This T cell receptor beta chain was identified during a study of blood T cell repertoires in COVID-19 (dated by TCRdb to 2020 to 2022). A note on the overall study: Collaborator samples came from the United States, Italy and Spain and covered acute and convalescent phases of COVID-19. The repertoires were released in a freely available public database intended as a resource for research on the immune response to SARS-CoV-2. Nearly every sample came with metadata listing a de-identified subject ID, COVID-19 status, age in years and sex. The dataset comprised deeply sampled blood TCRbeta repertoires from subjects exposed to, actively infected with, or recovered from COVID-19. The samples were drawn from the first 160 participants of the ongoing ImmuneRACE study and from some 1,300 subjects provided by 6 global collaborators. The prospective study material was composed of cDNA or gDNA derived from T cells, B-cell-depleted T cells, or PBMCs. Where HLA class I and class II types were available, the types were taken from metadata supplied by the sample provider, not from assay-based typing.

On this clone itself: Its antigen target is currently unknown. Base quality data are lacking; no much larger clone is found one base away.

What the work shows at the level of the full study, not this receptor alone: Clinical and demographic metadata were provided uncurated, with the amount varying by source and participant.

The immunoSEQ Assay, a bias-controlled multiplex PCR, was used to amplify TCRbeta CDR3 regions from genomic DNA. The study's own analysis went as follows. The number of nucleated cells in each sample was estimated by amplification of reference gene primers within the assay. Sequence reads were collapsed and filtered to measure the absolute abundance of every unique TCRbeta CDR3 rearrangement. Productive Simpson clonality was computed per sample as the square root of Simpson's diversity index over productive rearrangements. The clones in this table, taken by TCRdb from immuneACCESS, are in-frame only. Not every clone is retained; where verified, under half of the shortfall comes from an unresolved V gene, and the cause of the rest is unknown. That table supplies the V and J calls and clone size; D and trimming were determined from the DNA. In this sample the table shows some 220,000 clones, around nine tenths of which occur a single time. The leading ten clones occupy approximately 12% of the sample.

Another Seattle source contributed samples from volunteer blood donors who had recovered from COVID-19. Collaborating institutions collected whole blood in K2EDTA tubes following their own protocols. For TCRbeta analysis, collaborator samples were shipped as frozen whole blood, as isolated PBMCs, or as DNA extracted from either sample type. The sequenced material came from peripheral blood. This TCR was sampled from a woman aged 18-35 years who had recovered from COVID-19.

CDR3 loop: CASSLEGQNTEAFF. The DNA reads TGTGCCAGCAGCTTAGAGGGGCAGAACACTGAAGCTTTCTTT. The chain links TRBV13 with TRBJ1-1; a weak D assignment points to TRBD1 (5 bases agree). From the cysteine up to the phenylalanine, the CDR3 has a length of 14 residues. Only CDR3 DNA is held: 42 bases, read in frame from base 1. CDR1 and CDR2 are drawn from the germline V gene (reference sequence): PRHDT, FYEKMQ. V is clipped by 1 base and J by 1 base, and the sequence between their germline boundaries is 7 bases long.